The subject of this entry is one T cell receptor (beta chain). The V end was cut by 2 bases, the J end by 4 bases, with 20 bases between. CDR3 size: 17 residues. CDR1 is SEHNR, CDR2 FQNEAQ, per germline (reference sequence). In TCRdb, the RT-PCR reads were re-called with MiXCR into one record per CDR3 protein. The sample holds about 480,000 distinct CDR3 sequences, roughly 9.8% seen once. This sample is drawn from a study of response to subunit inactivated influenza vaccine. V gene TRBV7-9 combines with J gene TRBJ2-5; a weak D match, TRBD2 (5 bases). The sequences come from PBMCs from blood, collected 40 to 50 days after vaccination. The source is a middle-aged man who received an inactivated influenza vaccine. CDR3 residues: CASSLKRSLRSGETQYF. CDR3 sequence (DNA): TGTGCCAGCAGCTTAAAGCGGTCCCTAAGGAGCGGAGAGACCCAGTACTTC.